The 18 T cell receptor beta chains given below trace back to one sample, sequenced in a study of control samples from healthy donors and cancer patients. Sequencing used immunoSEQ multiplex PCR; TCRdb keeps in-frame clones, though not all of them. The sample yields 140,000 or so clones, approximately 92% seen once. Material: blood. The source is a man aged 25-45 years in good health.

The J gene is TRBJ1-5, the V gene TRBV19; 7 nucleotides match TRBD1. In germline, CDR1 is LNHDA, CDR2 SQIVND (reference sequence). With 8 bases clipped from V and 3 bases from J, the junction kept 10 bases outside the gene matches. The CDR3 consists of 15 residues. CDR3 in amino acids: CASWDTGETNQPQHF. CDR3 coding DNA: TGTGCCAGTTGGGATACAGGGGAAACCAATCAGCCCCAGCATTTT.

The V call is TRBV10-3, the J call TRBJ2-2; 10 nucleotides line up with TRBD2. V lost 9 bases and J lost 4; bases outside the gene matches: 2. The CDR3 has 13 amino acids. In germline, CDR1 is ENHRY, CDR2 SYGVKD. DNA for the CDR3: TGTGCCATTAGCGGGGGGTTCACCGGGGAGCTGTTTTTT. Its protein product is CAISGGFTGELFF.

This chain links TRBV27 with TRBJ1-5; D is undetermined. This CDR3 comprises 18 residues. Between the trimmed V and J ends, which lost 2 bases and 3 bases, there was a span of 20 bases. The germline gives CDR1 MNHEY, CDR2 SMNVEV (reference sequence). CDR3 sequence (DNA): TGTGCCAGCAGTTTAAGCGCAAACTTGGACGTGCCCAATCAGCCCCAGCATTTT. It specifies CASSLSANLDVPNQPQHF.

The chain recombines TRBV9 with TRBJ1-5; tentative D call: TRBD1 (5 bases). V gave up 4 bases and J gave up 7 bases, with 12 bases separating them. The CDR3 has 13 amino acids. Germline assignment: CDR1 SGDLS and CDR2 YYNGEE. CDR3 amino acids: CASSLDSTQPQHF. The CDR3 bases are TGTGCCAGCAGCTTAGACAGCACCCAGCCCCAGCATTTT.

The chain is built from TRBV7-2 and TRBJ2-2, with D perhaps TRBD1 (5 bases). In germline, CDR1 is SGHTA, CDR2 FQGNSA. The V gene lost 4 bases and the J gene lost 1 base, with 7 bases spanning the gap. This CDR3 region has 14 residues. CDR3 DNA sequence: TGTGCCAGCAGCTCCGACAGGAACACCGGGGAGCTGTTTTTT. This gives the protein CASSSDRNTGELFF.

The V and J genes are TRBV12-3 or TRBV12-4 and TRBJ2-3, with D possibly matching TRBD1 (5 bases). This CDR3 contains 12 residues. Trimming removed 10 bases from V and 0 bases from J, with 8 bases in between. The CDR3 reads CATDTSTDTQYF. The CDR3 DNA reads TGTGCCACGGACACTAGCACAGATACGCAGTATTTT.

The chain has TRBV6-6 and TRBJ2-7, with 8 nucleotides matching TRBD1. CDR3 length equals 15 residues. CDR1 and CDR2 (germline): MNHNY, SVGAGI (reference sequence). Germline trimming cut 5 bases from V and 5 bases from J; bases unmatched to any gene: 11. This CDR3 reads CASSSRTGLKDEQYF. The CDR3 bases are TGTGCCAGCAGTAGCCGGACAGGGCTGAAGGACGAGCAGTACTTC.

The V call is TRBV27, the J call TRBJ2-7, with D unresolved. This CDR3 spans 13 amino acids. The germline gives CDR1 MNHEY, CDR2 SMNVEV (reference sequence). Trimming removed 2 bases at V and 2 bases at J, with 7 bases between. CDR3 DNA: TGTGCCAGCAGTTTAAGTAGAGCCTACGAGCAGTACTTC. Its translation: CASSLSRAYEQYF.

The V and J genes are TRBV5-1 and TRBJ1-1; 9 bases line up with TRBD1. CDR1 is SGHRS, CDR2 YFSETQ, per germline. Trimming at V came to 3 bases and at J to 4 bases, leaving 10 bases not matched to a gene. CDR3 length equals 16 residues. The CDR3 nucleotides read TGCGCCAGCAGCTGGGGACAGGGCTTGATGGGCACTGAAGCTTTCTTT. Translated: CASSWGQGLMGTEAFF.

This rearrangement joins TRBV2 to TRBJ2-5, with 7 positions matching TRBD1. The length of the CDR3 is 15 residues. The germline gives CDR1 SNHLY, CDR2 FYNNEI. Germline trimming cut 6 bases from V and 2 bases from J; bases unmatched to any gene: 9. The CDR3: CASRRDSDFQETQYF. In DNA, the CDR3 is TGTGCCAGCAGGAGGGACAGCGATTTTCAAGAGACCCAGTACTTC. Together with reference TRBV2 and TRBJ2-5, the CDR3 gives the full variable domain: EPEVTQTPSHQVTQMGQEVILRCVPISNHLYFYWYRQILGQKVEFLVSFYNNEISEKSEIFDDQFSVERPDGSNFTLKIRSTKLEDSAMYFCASRRDSDFQETQYFGPGTRLLVL.

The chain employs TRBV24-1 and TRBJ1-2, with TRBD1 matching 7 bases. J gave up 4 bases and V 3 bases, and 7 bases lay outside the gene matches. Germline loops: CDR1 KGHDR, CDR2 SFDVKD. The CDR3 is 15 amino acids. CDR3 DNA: TGTGCCACCAGTGATCCTGGACAGGTATCCTATGGCTACACCTTC. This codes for CATSDPGQVSYGYTF.

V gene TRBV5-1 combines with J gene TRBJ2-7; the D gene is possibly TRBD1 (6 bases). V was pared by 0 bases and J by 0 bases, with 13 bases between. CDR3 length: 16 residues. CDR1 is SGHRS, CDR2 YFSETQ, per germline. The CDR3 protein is CASSLGGGLPSYEQYF. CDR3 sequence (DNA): TGCGCCAGCAGCTTGGGTGGGGGCCTACCCTCCTACGAGCAGTACTTC.

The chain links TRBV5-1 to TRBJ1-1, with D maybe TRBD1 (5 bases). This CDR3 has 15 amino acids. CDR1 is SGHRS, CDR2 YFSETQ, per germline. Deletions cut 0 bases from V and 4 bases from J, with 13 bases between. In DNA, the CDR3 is TGCGCCAGCAGCTTGGGGCCAGGGAGGTTCACTGAAGCTTTCTTT. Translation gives CASSLGPGRFTEAFF.

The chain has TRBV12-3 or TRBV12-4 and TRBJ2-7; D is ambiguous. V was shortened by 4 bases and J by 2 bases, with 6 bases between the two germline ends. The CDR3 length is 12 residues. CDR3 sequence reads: CASSSTTYEQYF. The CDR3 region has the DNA TGTGCCAGCAGTTCCACCACCTACGAGCAGTACTTC.

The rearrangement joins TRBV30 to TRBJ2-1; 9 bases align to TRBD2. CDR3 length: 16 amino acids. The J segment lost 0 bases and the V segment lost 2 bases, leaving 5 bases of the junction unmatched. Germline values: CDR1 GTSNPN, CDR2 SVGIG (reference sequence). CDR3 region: CAWSMGSGGSYNEQFF. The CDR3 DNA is TGTGCCTGGAGTATGGGTAGCGGGGGCTCCTACAATGAGCAGTTCTTC.

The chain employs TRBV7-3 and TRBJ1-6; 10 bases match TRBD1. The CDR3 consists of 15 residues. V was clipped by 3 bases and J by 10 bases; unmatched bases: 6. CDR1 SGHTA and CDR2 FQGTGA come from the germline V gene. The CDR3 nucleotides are TGTGCCAGCAGCTTTTCCGGGACAGGGGAATCACCCCTCCACTTT. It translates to CASSFSGTGESPLHF.

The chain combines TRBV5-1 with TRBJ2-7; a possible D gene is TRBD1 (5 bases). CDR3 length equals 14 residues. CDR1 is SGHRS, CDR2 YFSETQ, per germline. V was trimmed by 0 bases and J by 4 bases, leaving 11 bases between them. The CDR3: CASSLGSGFYEQYF. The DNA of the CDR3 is TGCGCCAGCAGCTTGGGGTCAGGGTTTTACGAGCAGTACTTC.

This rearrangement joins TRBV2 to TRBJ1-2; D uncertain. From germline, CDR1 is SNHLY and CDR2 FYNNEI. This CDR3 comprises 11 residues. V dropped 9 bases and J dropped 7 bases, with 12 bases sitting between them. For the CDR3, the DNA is TGTGCCAGAGAAAACCGGTCTGGCTACACCTTC. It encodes CARENRSGYTF. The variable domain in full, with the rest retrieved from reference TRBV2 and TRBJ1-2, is EPEVTQTPSHQVTQMGQEVILRCVPISNHLYFYWYRQILGQKVEFLVSFYNNEISEKSEIFDDQFSVERPDGSNFTLKIRSTKLEDSAMYFCARENRSGYTFGSGTRLTVV.